The 23 T cell receptor beta chains below all came from one sample that was sequenced in a study of naive and memory T cell subsets. Both TRBC1 and TRBC2 were covered by a beta constant-region primer of two equimolar oligonucleotides. A single record per CDR3 protein comes from TCRdb applying MiXCR to the UMI-ligation and nested PCR reads. The sample lists around 160,000 distinct CDR3 sequences, about a sixth seen once, with roughly 0.14% in the top ten. The sample consisted of naive CD4+ T cells from blood. The receptors were sampled from a human donor in good health.

In its sample, this clonotype was seen a few times. The V and J genes are TRBV5-1 and TRBJ2-1; TRBD2 might be the D (5 bases). Germline loops: CDR1 SGHRS, CDR2 YFSETQ. The CDR3 consists of 15 residues. Trimming pared 1 base from V and 6 bases from J, leaving 14 bases between. CDR3 DNA: TGCGCCAGCAGCTTGAGTGGGAGTGAAATCAATGAGCAGTTCTTC. Residues: CASSLSGSEINEQFF. The entire variable domain, with the rest obtained from reference TRBV5-1 and TRBJ2-1, is as follows: KAGVTQTPRYLIKTRGQQVTLSCSPISGHRSVSWYQQTPGQGLQFLFEYFSETQRNKGNFPGRFSGRQFSNSRSEMNVSTLELGDSALYLCASSLSGSEINEQFFGPGTRLTVL.

This chain uses TRBV3-1 with TRBJ1-2; D is uncertain. Deletions cut 4 bases from V and 4 bases from J, with 13 bases between. Germline assignment: CDR1 LGHDT and CDR2 YNNKEL (reference sequence). The CDR3 contains 14 residues. The CDR3 reads CASSPQLASYGYTF. The CDR3 region has the DNA TGTGCCAGCAGCCCGCAGTTAGCCAGCTATGGCTACACCTTC.

A few counts support this clonotype. This rearrangement joins TRBV19 to TRBJ2-1, with 13 bases fitting TRBD2. The CDR3 has 16 residues. CDR1 and CDR2 (germline): LNHDA, SQIVND (reference sequence). V shed 5 bases and J 2 bases; nucleotides not matched to a gene: 3. The CDR3 bases are TGTGCCAGTAGTTGGACTAGCGGGAGTCCCTACAATGAGCAGTTCTTC. Translation: CASSWTSGSPYNEQFF. The variable domain in full, with the rest retrieved from reference TRBV19 and TRBJ2-1, is DGGITQSPKYLFRKEGQNVTLSCEQNLNHDAMYWYRQDPGQGLRLIYYSQIVNDFQKGDIAEGYSVSREKKESFPLTVTSAQKNPTAFYLCASSWTSGSPYNEQFFGPGTRLTVL.

This chain joins TRBV20-1 and TRBJ2-3; no reliable D call. Trimming took 6 bases from V and 2 from J, leaving 6 bases between them. Germline V gives CDR1 DFQATT, CDR2 SNEGSKA (reference sequence). CDR3 size: 11 residues. Here the CDR3 reads CSAVNTDTQYF. Written as DNA, the CDR3 is TGCAGTGCCGTTAACACAGATACGCAGTATTTT.

As for this clonotype: The junction does not match germline at one end; this may be a read error. This sequence joins TRBV2 and TRBJ2-5; D may correspond to TRBD1 or TRBD2 (5 bases each). Germline assignment: CDR1 SNHLY and CDR2 FYNNEI. The CDR3 runs 15 residues. DNA of the CDR3: TGTGCCAGCAGGGAAGGGACCCTGTACCAAGAGACCCAGTACTTC. Its translation: CASREGTLYQETQYF.

The CDR3 sequence is CASRAVGSYNSPLHF. In DNA, the CDR3 is TGTGCCAGCAGAGCGGTGGGGTCCTATAATTCACCCCTCCACTTT. V and J are TRBV27 and TRBJ1-6, with D hard to call. V shed 6 bases and J shed 1 base, with 10 bases lying between them. Germline CDR1 reads MNHEY; CDR2 reads SMNVEV (reference sequence). The CDR3 is 15 amino acids.

The V gene is TRBV6-4, the J gene TRBJ2-2; no reliable D call. V was trimmed by 2 bases and J by 2 bases, leaving 6 bases between them. Germline V gene lookup returns CDR1 MRHNA and CDR2 SNTAGT. The CDR3 is made up of 14 amino acids. Written as DNA, the CDR3 is TGTGCCAGCAGTGACGAAGGTAACACCGGGGAGCTGTTTTTT. Amino acids: CASSDEGNTGELFF.

Only a few counts were recorded for this clonotype. This chain links TRBV5-4 with TRBJ2-7; D possibly corresponds to TRBD1 (6 bases). CDR1 and CDR2 from the germline V gene are SGHNT and YYREEE (reference sequence). The V end was cut by 3 bases, the J end by 0 bases, with 16 bases between. This CDR3 contains 16 residues. DNA of the CDR3: TGTGCCAGCAGCTGGGGGCAGTCCACGAACTCCTACGAGCAGTACTTC. Protein: CASSWGQSTNSYEQYF.

The V gene is TRBV28, the J gene TRBJ1-6, with 8 nucleotides matching TRBD1. Unmatched junction bases numbered 4, after V lost 6 bases and J lost 9 bases. This CDR3 comprises 13 residues. Germline V gives CDR1 MDHEN, CDR2 SYDVKM. The CDR3 here is CASSSGQGSPLHF. The CDR3 nucleotides are TGTGCCAGCAGCTCCGGACAGGGTTCACCCCTCCACTTT.

The chain couples TRBV12-3 or TRBV12-4 to TRBJ2-7; 7 positions match TRBD1. J gave up 3 bases and V 7 bases, and 6 bases lay outside the gene matches. This CDR3 is 13 amino acids long. CDR3 nucleotides: TGTGCCAGCAACCGGGACAGTATCTACGAGCAGTACTTC. It is translated as CASNRDSIYEQYF.

The genes are TRBV15 and TRBJ2-5, with TRBD1 matching 7 bases. Germline V CDR1 and CDR2: LNHNV, YYDKDF (reference sequence). The V and J ends lost 4 bases and 2 bases, in that order; junction bases with no gene match: 4. The CDR3 extends over 14 amino acids. CDR3 sequence: CATSIQGSQETQYF. CDR3 sequence (DNA): TGTGCCACCAGCATACAGGGGTCTCAAGAGACCCAGTACTTC.

The CDR3 loop is CASSYVLADYNEQFF. The CDR3 DNA follows: TGTGCCAGCAGTTACGTACTAGCGGACTACAATGAGCAGTTCTTC. The chain has TRBV6-2 or TRBV6-3 and TRBJ2-1; TRBD2 matches 8 bases. Trimming removed 2 bases from V and 3 bases from J; junction bases left unmatched: 3. The CDR3 has 15 amino acids. Germline V lookup: CDR1 MNHEY, CDR2 SVGEGT.

The gene calls are TRBV21-1 and TRBJ2-5; TRBD1, the table's D call, lacks a check against the DNA. TRBV21-1 is a pseudogene segment. The CDR3 covers 20 residues. CDR3 protein: CASSKVGRKGDAGVKETQYF. Written as DNA, the CDR3 is TGTGCCAGCAGCAAAGTGGGCCGAAAGGGAGACGCGGGGGTAAAAGAGACCCAGTACTTC.

This chain uses TRBV6-5 with TRBJ2-5, with 8 bases fitting TRBD1. Germline CDR1 MNHEY, CDR2 SVGAGI. CDR3 length equals 15 residues. The junction had 11 bases not matched to a gene; V was cut back by 5 bases and J by 6 bases. This chain's CDR3 is CASSNGAGGLQTQYF. The CDR3 nucleotides read TGTGCCAGCAGTAACGGGGCAGGGGGCCTTCAGACCCAGTACTTC.

This clonotype has just a few counts. This sequence joins TRBV6-2 or TRBV6-3 and TRBJ2-7; no definite D call. Between the trimmed V and J ends, which lost 1 base and 2 bases, there was a span of 3 bases. CDR1 and CDR2 from the germline V gene are MNHEY and SVGEGT. The CDR3 runs 12 residues. In DNA, the CDR3 is TGTGCCAGCAGTTACTACACCTACGAGCAGTACTTC. Its translation: CASSYYTYEQYF.

This clonotype was recorded many times. The CDR3 loop is CSATPGKTDTQYF. In nucleotides, the CDR3 is TGCAGTGCTACCCCGGGGAAGACAGATACGCAGTATTTT. J is TRBJ2-3 and V is TRBV20-1, with D tentatively TRBD2 (5 bases). The germline CDR1 and CDR2 sequences are DFQATT and SNEGSKA (reference sequence). V was trimmed by 4 bases and J by 3 bases, leaving 11 bases between them. The CDR3 totals 13 residues.

This clonotype was seen only a few times. This chain connects TRBV20-1 to TRBJ2-2; 7 bases agree with TRBD2. Germline CDR1 is DFQATT and CDR2 is SNEGSKA (reference sequence). V lost 3 bases to trimming and J lost 6 bases; unmatched junction nucleotides: 10. There are 15 residues in the CDR3. This chain's CDR3 is CSARGGETRAGELFF. The CDR3 DNA is TGCAGTGCTAGGGGGGGGGAAACGAGGGCCGGGGAGCTGTTTTTT.

The rearrangement joins TRBV19 to TRBJ1-5, with D unclear. The CDR3 spans 16 residues. V was cut by 0 bases and J by 6 bases, with 15 bases left in between. The germline CDR1 and CDR2 sequences are LNHDA and SQIVND (reference sequence). CDR3 nucleotide sequence: TGTGCCAGTAGTATAGATTCGGGTCCGACGTCTCAGCCCCAGCATTTT. The encoded protein is CASSIDSGPTSQPQHF.

This chain connects TRBV4-1 to TRBJ2-3, with 7 nucleotides matching TRBD2. Germline V gene sequence: CDR1 MGHRA, CDR2 YSYEKL. The ends lost 6 bases at V and 0 bases at J; junction bases unmatched: 12. The CDR3 spans 17 residues. For the CDR3, the DNA is TGCGCCAGCAGTTGGCCAAAGCGGGGTTCTAGCACAGATACGCAGTATTTT. This translates into CASSWPKRGSSTDTQYF.

As concerns this clonotype: A clone one base away is much larger, so this may be a read error. This CDR3 is CSARDSRGDFFSNQPQHF. Written as DNA, the CDR3 is TGCAGTGCTAGAGATTCCAGGGGGGATTTCTTTAGCAATCAGCCCCAGCATTTT. The chain carries TRBV20-1 and TRBJ1-5, with TRBD1 matching 7 bases. This CDR3 has 18 residues. V was clipped by 0 bases and J by 0 bases; unmatched bases: 11. CDR1 and CDR2 (germline): DFQATT, SNEGSKA (reference sequence).

This clonotype has just a few counts. The rearrangement joins TRBV29-1 to TRBJ2-7; 7 nucleotides agree with TRBD1. The CDR3 runs 14 residues. The trim removed 6 bases at V and 7 bases at J, leaving 15 bases unmatched. The germline V gene has CDR1 SQVTM and CDR2 ANQGSEA. In DNA form, the CDR3 reads TGCAGCGTCACCATGAGGACAGGTGTTGATGAGCAGTACTTC. Its translation: CSVTMRTGVDEQYF.

The CDR3 DNA is TGTGCCAGCACCCCAAGCGGATCTGGAAACACCATATATTTT. Its protein product is CASTPSGSGNTIYF. This chain joins TRBV14 and TRBJ1-3, with D uncertain. CDR1 is SGHDN and CDR2 is FVKESK in the germline V gene. V lost 7 bases, J lost 1 base, and 11 bases lay in between. CDR3 length: 14 amino acids.

J is TRBJ2-7 and V is TRBV7-2; possible D gene TRBD2, 5 bases. Between the trimmed V and J ends, which lost 5 bases and 0 bases, there was a span of 11 bases. Germline V gives CDR1 SGHTA, CDR2 FQGNSA. The length of the CDR3 is 14 residues. CDR3 nucleotide sequence: TGTGCCAGCAGCCCCCTTGAGGGCTCCTACGAGCAGTACTTC. Protein: CASSPLEGSYEQYF.